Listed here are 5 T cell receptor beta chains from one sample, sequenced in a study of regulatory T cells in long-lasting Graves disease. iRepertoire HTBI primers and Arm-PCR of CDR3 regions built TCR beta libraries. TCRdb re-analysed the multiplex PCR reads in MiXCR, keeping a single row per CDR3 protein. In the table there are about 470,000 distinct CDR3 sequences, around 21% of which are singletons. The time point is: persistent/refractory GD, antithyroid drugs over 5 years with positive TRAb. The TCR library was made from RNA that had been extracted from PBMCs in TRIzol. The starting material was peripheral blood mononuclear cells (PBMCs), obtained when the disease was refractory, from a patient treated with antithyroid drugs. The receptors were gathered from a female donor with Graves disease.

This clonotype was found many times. The CDR3 loop reads CASSSPQGGNEKLFF. The CDR3 DNA is TGTGCCAGCAGTTCACCCCAGGGAGGTAATGAAAAACTGTTTTTT. The rearrangement links TRBV2 to TRBJ1-4, with D maybe TRBD1 (5 bases). Trimming removed 5 bases at V and 4 bases at J, with 14 bases between. Germline assignment: CDR1 SNHLY and CDR2 FYNNEI. The length of the CDR3 is 15 residues.

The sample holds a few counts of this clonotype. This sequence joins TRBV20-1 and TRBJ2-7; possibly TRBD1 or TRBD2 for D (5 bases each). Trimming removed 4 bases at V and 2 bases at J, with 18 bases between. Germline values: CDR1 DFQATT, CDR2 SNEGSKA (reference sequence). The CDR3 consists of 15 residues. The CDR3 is CSAIHGTQPPYEQYF. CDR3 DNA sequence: TGCAGTGCTATCCATGGGACCCAACCCCCCTACGAGCAGTACTTC.

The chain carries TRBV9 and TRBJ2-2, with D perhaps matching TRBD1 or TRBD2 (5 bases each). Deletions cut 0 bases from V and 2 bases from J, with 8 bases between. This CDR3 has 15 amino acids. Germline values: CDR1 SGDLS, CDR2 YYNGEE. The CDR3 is CASSVDGANTGELFF. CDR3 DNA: TGTGCCAGCAGCGTAGACGGGGCCAACACCGGGGAGCTGTTTTTT.

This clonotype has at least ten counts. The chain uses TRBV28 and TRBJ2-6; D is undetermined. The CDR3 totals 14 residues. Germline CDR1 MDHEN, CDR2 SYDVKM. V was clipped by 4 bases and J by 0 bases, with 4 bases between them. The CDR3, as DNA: TGTGCCAGCAGTTCAAGCTCTGGGGCCAACGTCCTGACTTTC. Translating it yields CASSSSSGANVLTF.

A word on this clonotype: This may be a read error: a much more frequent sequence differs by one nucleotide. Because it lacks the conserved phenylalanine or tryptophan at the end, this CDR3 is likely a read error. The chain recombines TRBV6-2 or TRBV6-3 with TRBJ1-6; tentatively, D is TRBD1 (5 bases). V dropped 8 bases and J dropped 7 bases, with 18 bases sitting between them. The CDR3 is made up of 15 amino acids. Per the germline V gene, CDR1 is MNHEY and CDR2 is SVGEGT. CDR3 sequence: CASGGSGIWNSPLHL. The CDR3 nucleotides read TGTGCCAGCGGGGGTTCGGGTATTTGGAATTCACCCCTCCACCTT.